This T cell receptor beta chain was observed in a study of T cells in Graves' hyperthyroidism and ophthalmopathy. Study overall: Peripheral blood was secured at the point of initial diagnosis, before any treatment.

This clonotype has a count of ten or more. Germline V gene sequence: CDR1 LNHDA, CDR2 SQIVND (reference sequence). CDR3 length: 12 amino acids. With 3 bases removed from V and 0 bases from J, the gap between germline ends came to 2 bases. Using RNA transcripts as the source, TCR beta CDR3 regions were amplified. Using the HTBI primer set, a first-round RT-PCR was run on the TCR CDR3. One entry per CDR3 protein results from TCRdb running MiXCR on the multiplex PCR reads. The data contain a few hundred thousand distinct CDR3 sequences, around 20% of them singletons. This chain connects TRBV19 to TRBJ1-1; D is uncertain. The receptor was derived from a man younger than 30 with Graves' hyperthyroidism. The material sequenced was blood. The CDR3 bases are TGTGCCAGTAGTATGTTGAACACTGAAGCTTTCTTT. Protein product: CASSMLNTEAFF.